This entry describes one T cell receptor beta chain. Its antigen is unknown. The junction departs from germline at one end; a sequencing error may be responsible. The iRepertoire nested amplicon-rescue multiplex PCR amplified TCR alpha and beta CDR3s from RNA. TCRdb analysed the multiplex PCR reads with MiXCR anew, one entry per CDR3 protein. The data hold under 200,000 distinct CDR3 sequences, with around 40% observed a single time. The data belong to a study of glioma-infiltrating T cells. Study-wide points: Tissue and blood shared very few CDR3 sequences.

The CDR3 contains 13 residues. The germline gives CDR1 MNHEY, CDR2 SVGAGI. The sequence was collected from a human donor with low-grade glioma or glioblastoma, undergoing nonglioma brain surgery, or in good health (not recorded which). The material sequenced was glioma tissue, nonneoplastic brain tissue, or PBMCs (not recorded which). The chain carries TRBV6-5 and TRBJ1-5, with D maybe TRBD1 (5 bases). This chain's CDR3 is CASSRTKGQPKRF. The CDR3 DNA sequence: TGTGCCAGCAGCCGGACAAAGGGTCAGCCCAAGCGTTTT.